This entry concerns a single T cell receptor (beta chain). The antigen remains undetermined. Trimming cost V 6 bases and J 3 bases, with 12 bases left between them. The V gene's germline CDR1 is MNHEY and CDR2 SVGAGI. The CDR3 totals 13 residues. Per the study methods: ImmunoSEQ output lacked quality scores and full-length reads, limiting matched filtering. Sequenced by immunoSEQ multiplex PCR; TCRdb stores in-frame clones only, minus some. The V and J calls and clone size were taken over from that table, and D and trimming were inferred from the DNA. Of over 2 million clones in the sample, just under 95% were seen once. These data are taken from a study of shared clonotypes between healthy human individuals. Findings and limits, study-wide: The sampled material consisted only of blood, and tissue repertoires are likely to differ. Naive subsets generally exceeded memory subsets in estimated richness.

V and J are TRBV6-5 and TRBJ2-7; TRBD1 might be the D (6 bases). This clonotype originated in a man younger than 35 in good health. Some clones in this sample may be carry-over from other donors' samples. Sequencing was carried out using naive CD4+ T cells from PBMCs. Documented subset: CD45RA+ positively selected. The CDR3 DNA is TGTGCCAGCAGCCGTGGACAGAACTACGAGCAGTACTTC. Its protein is CASSRGQNYEQYF.